This TCR beta chain was captured in a study of CD8+CD57+ T cells in acquired aplastic anemia. As for the study in general: The sorted CD4+ and CD8+ cells yielded an average about 3.3 ug of DNA.

Concerning this clonotype itself: No antigen is known for it.

Using genomic DNA as the template, TCR beta VDJ and CDR3 profiling was carried out. Using its own MiXCR run on the reads, TCRdb lists one record per CDR3 protein. The table lists over 45,000 distinct CDR3 sequences, about 78% of them singletons, with 34% in the top ten. Findings and limits, study-wide: Patients and controls were not found to differ significantly in CD8+ Simpson's diversity. Patients and controls turned out to have roughly 30 CD8+ CDR3 sequences in common.

CDR3 length equals 13 residues. Germline-derived CDR1 and CDR2 are LNHNV and YYDKDF (reference sequence). V lost 5 bases to trimming and J lost 3 bases, with 8 bases between them. The sample comprised sorted CD4+, CD8+, or CD8+CD57+ T cells (not recorded which) from PBMCs. This TCR was recovered from a human donor in good health, serving as a control. The chain joins TRBV15 to TRBJ1-5, with D uncertain. Here the CDR3 DNA reads TGTGCCACCAGCTCGGAGGTCAATCAGCCCCAGCATTTT. Translating gives CATSSEVNQPQHF.